A single sample gave rise to the 26 T cell receptor beta chains below, sequenced in a study of T cell responses to AZD1222 COVID-19 vaccine. Repertoires were generated with immunoSEQ multiplex PCR, while TCRdb's copy carries only in-frame clones and drops some. The sample yields some 170,000 clones, just under 95% seen once. Sequences were derived from peripheral blood, sampled 28 days after the second dose of the MenACWY control vaccine. The receptor set was obtained from an adult who received the MenACWY meningococcal vaccine as a control.

This chain connects TRBV2 to TRBJ1-6; 8 positions agree with TRBD1. Germline V gives CDR1 SNHLY, CDR2 FYNNEI. The V gene end was trimmed by 8 bases and the J gene end by 10 bases; junction bases not matched to a gene: 10. The CDR3 loop spans 14 amino acids. The CDR3 region is CASGQGGGLSPLHF. The CDR3 DNA reads TGTGCCAGCGGACAGGGAGGGGGCCTATCACCCCTCCACTTT.

The chain carries TRBV6-2 or TRBV6-3 and TRBJ1-5; possibly TRBD1 for D (6 bases). Germline loops: CDR1 MNHEY, CDR2 SVGEGT. The CDR3 runs 15 residues. Trimming cost V 3 bases and J 2 bases, with 11 bases left between them. This CDR3 is CASSYGGAGNQPQHF. As DNA, the CDR3 is TGTGCCAGCAGTTATGGGGGCGCGGGCAATCAGCCCCAGCATTTT.

The J gene is TRBJ2-5, the V gene TRBV24-1; either TRBD1 or TRBD2 may supply D (5 bases each). In germline, CDR1 is KGHDR, CDR2 SFDVKD. The CDR3 loop spans 14 amino acids. V lost 2 bases, J lost 1 base, and 7 bases lay in between. CDR3 residues: CATSDSGTQETQYF. The CDR3, as DNA: TGTGCCACCAGTGATTCAGGGACCCAAGAGACCCAGTACTTC.

The rearrangement uses TRBV10-2 and TRBJ1-1; TRBD1 might be the D (5 bases). The CDR3 spans 16 residues. V lost 8 bases and J lost 2, with 21 bases in between. Germline V gives CDR1 WSHSY, CDR2 SAAADI. CDR3: CASSEVQGGLNTEAFF. CDR3 DNA: TGCGCCAGCTCTGAGGTGCAGGGTGGGTTAAACACTGAAGCTTTCTTT.

V and J are TRBV6-5 and TRBJ1-2; TRBD1 aligns across 9 bases. Germline trimming cut 4 bases from V and 3 bases from J; bases unmatched to any gene: 3. Germline V gene data show CDR1 as MNHEY and CDR2 as SVGAGI. The CDR3 spans 14 residues. The CDR3 is CASSSGTGYYGYTF. CDR3 DNA: TGTGCCAGCAGTTCCGGGACAGGGTACTATGGCTACACCTTC.

The chain links TRBV7-9 to TRBJ2-7; D ambiguous. V lost 1 base and J 6 bases, leaving 13 bases between the germline ends. The CDR3 extends over 14 amino acids. Germline V lookup: CDR1 SEHNR, CDR2 FQNEAQ (reference sequence). The CDR3 loop is CASSLGGVSTEQYF. DNA for the CDR3: TGTGCCAGCAGCTTAGGGGGTGTCTCGACCGAGCAGTACTTC.

The gene calls are TRBV2 and TRBJ2-7; D is uncertain. V lost 3 bases and J 3 bases, leaving 6 bases between the germline ends. From germline, CDR1 is SNHLY and CDR2 FYNNEI. This CDR3 spans 12 amino acids. CDR3: CASSDSRYEQYF. CDR3 nucleotides: TGTGCCAGCAGTGATAGTCGCTACGAGCAGTACTTC.

This chain joins TRBV2 and TRBJ1-1; 9 bases fit TRBD1. This CDR3 spans 15 amino acids. V shed 6 bases, J shed 5 bases, and the junction held 10 bases outside the gene matches. In germline, CDR1 is SNHLY, CDR2 FYNNEI. The CDR3 DNA is TGTGCCAGCAGAAAATCACAGGGGGCGAGGACTGAAGCTTTCTTT. Translation: CASRKSQGARTEAFF.

This chain uses TRBV7-9 with TRBJ1-3, with 9 bases fitting TRBD1. Germline-derived CDR1 and CDR2 are SEHNR and FQNEAQ (reference sequence). Unmatched junction bases numbered 10, after V lost 5 bases and J lost 2 bases. The CDR3 contains 17 residues. The DNA for the CDR3 is TGTGCCAGCAGCCCCGGGACAGGGAGTAGCGCTGGAAACACCATATATTTT. Translated, it gives CASSPGTGSSAGNTIYF.

The chain joins TRBV11-3 to TRBJ1-2; no clear D. Per germline, CDR1 SGHNT and CDR2 YENEEA. Trimming stripped 0 bases from V and 3 bases from J, with 17 bases between. The CDR3 is made up of 17 amino acids. The CDR3 nucleotides read TGTGCCAGCAGCTTAGATCGTTGGGGAAAAGGGTACTATGGCTACACCTTC. This translates into CASSLDRWGKGYYGYTF. Together with reference TRBV11-3 and TRBJ1-2, the CDR3 gives the full variable domain: EAGVVQSPRYKIIEKKQPVAFWCNPISGHNTLYWYLQNLGQGPELLIRYENEEAVDDSQLPKDRFSAERLKGVDSTLKIQPAELGDSAVYLCASSLDRWGKGYYGYTFGSGTRLTVV.

The chain uses TRBV6-5 and TRBJ2-1; TRBD1 might be the D (6 bases). Deletions cut 7 bases from V and 15 bases from J, with 13 bases between. Germline CDR1 is MNHEY and CDR2 is SVGAGI. The CDR3 extends over 10 amino acids. CDR3 amino acids: CASNDRGGFF. The CDR3 nucleotides read TGTGCCAGCAACGACAGAGGGGGGTTCTTC.

The gene calls are TRBV5-1 and TRBJ2-5; unclear D gene. Trimming removed 4 bases from V and 2 bases from J, with 12 bases in between. Germline-derived CDR1 and CDR2 are SGHRS and YFSETQ. The CDR3 runs to 14 residues. The DNA of the CDR3 is TGCGCCAGCAGCGATTCGGACGGACAAGAGACCCAGTACTTC. Its protein is CASSDSDGQETQYF.

The rearrangement joins TRBV2 to TRBJ1-1; unclear D gene. The CDR3 spans 11 residues. V was shortened by 6 bases and J by 9 bases, with 11 bases between the two germline ends. Germline V CDR1 and CDR2: SNHLY, FYNNEI. CDR3 residues: CASSSGPQAFF. CDR3 DNA: TGTGCCAGCAGCTCCGGGCCGCAAGCTTTCTTT.

The chain couples TRBV6-5 to TRBJ2-7; the match to TRBD1 covers 12 bases. The CDR3 spans 15 residues. The germline V gene encodes CDR1 MNHEY and CDR2 SVGAGI. V lost 5 bases to trimming and J lost 3 bases; unmatched junction nucleotides: 5. CDR3 residues: CASSSGTGGVYEQYF. CDR3 in DNA: TGTGCCAGCAGTAGTGGGACAGGGGGCGTCTACGAGCAGTACTTC.

The rearrangement uses TRBV28 and TRBJ1-5; D perhaps matches TRBD1 (5 bases). V was clipped by 5 bases and J by 6 bases, with 20 bases between them. The CDR3 runs to 16 residues. In germline, CDR1 is MDHEN, CDR2 SYDVKM. The CDR3 coding sequence is TGTGCCAGCAGTCCGCAGTGGGGGGAACAAGGTCAGCCCCAGCATTTT. It translates to CASSPQWGEQGQPQHF.

The chain links TRBV28 to TRBJ2-1; D perhaps matches TRBD2 (6 bases). Per the germline V gene, CDR1 is MDHEN and CDR2 is SYDVKM. The CDR3 has 15 amino acids. Trimming took 1 base from V and 3 from J, leaving 10 bases between them. CDR3 loop: CASSLFQEGYNEQFF. The CDR3 DNA reads TGTGCCAGCAGTTTATTCCAGGAGGGCTACAATGAGCAGTTCTTC.

The rearrangement joins TRBV3-1 (or the pseudogene TRBV3-2) to TRBJ1-5; D is uncertain. V was pared by 1 base and J by 8 bases, with 6 bases between. The V gene's germline CDR1 is LGHDT and CDR2 YNNKEL (reference sequence). The CDR3 contains 12 residues. CDR3 residues: CASSQVGEPQHF. In nucleotides, the CDR3 is TGTGCCAGCAGCCAAGTGGGTGAGCCCCAGCATTTT.

The V call is TRBV6-4, the J call TRBJ1-1; no definite D call. The CDR3 has 13 amino acids. Trimming took 5 bases from V and 3 from J, leaving 10 bases between them. Germline CDR1 is MRHNA and CDR2 is SNTAGT. CDR3 in amino acids: CASSRTTDTEAFF. DNA for the CDR3: TGTGCCAGCAGTAGAACGACGGACACTGAAGCTTTCTTT.

The chain uses TRBV29-1 and TRBJ1-2; TRBD1 might be the D (6 bases). The CDR3 is made up of 12 amino acids. V dropped 7 bases and J dropped 7 bases, with 16 bases sitting between them. Germline V gene data show CDR1 as SQVTM and CDR2 as ANQGSEA. The CDR3, as DNA: TGCAGCGCGGATCCCTGGGGGCCTGGCTACACCTTC. This gives the protein CSADPWGPGYTF.

CDR3 DNA sequence: TGCGCCAGCAGCCTCTCCCCCCCGGACGAGGGAAACACCATATATTTT. It specifies CASSLSPPDEGNTIYF. This chain connects TRBV4-3 to TRBJ1-3; D not certain. CDR1 is LGHNA and CDR2 is YSLEER in the germline V gene. The CDR3 loop spans 16 amino acids. Trimming took off 4 bases at V and 4 bases at J, with 17 bases between the two ends.

The chain employs TRBV21-1 and TRBJ1-1; TRBD1 is the table's D call, not checked against the DNA. TRBV21-1 is tagged as a pseudogene. This CDR3 region has 16 residues. Here the CDR3 reads CASSDPGTGKNTEAFF. The CDR3 coding sequence is TGTGCCAGCAGCGACCCCGGGACAGGGAAGAACACTGAAGCTTTCTTT.

The chain combines TRBV5-8 with TRBJ1-6; D is undetermined. With 4 bases removed from V and 14 bases from J, the gap between germline ends came to 16 bases. This CDR3 comprises 13 residues. Looked up from germline, CDR1 is SGHTS and CDR2 is YDEGEE. DNA for the CDR3: TGTGCCAGCAGCCTACTGGGGAATTGGGCCCTCCACTTT. Its protein product is CASSLLGNWALHF. Full variable domain (missing parts from reference TRBV5-8 and TRBJ1-6): EAGVTQSPTHLIKTRGQQATLRCSPISGHTSVYWYQQALGLGLQFLLWYDEGEERNRGNFPPRFSGRQFPNYSSELNVNALELEDSALYLCASSLLGNWALHFGNGTRLTVT.

The J gene is TRBJ1-4, the V gene TRBV3-1 (or the pseudogene TRBV3-2), with TRBD1 as a possible D gene (6 bases). CDR1 and CDR2 (germline): LGHDT, YNNKEL (reference sequence). This CDR3 has 17 amino acids. Trimming left V 1 base short and J 3 bases short, with 15 bases between. CDR3 sequence reads: CASSQGQGKVSNEKLFF. In DNA form, the CDR3 reads TGTGCCAGCAGCCAAGGGCAGGGGAAGGTTTCTAATGAAAAACTGTTTTTT.

The sample holds one count of this clone. The J gene is TRBJ2-4, the V gene TRBV5-6, with a tentative D call TRBD2 (5 bases). Germline values: CDR1 SGHDT, CDR2 YYEEEE. The germline V and J ends were trimmed by 1 base and 8 bases, with 10 bases remaining between them. The CDR3 consists of 13 residues. CDR3 sequence: CASSLRLADIQYF. The CDR3 nucleotides are TGTGCCAGCAGCTTGAGGCTAGCAGACATTCAGTACTTC.

V gene TRBV7-3 combines with J gene TRBJ1-1; D uncertain. This CDR3 has 13 amino acids. The germline gives CDR1 SGHTA, CDR2 FQGTGA. V was shortened by 3 bases and J by 1 base, with 6 bases between the two germline ends. CDR3 nucleotides: TGTGCCAGCAGCTTTGGCGCGAACACTGAAGCTTTCTTT. It translates to CASSFGANTEAFF.

The chain is built from TRBV7-2 and TRBJ2-3; maybe TRBD2 (5 bases). The V gene's germline CDR1 is SGHTA and CDR2 FQGNSA. CDR3 length: 14 residues. Between the trimmed V and J ends, which lost 1 base and 4 bases, there was a span of 9 bases. Written as DNA, the CDR3 is TGTGCCAGCAGCTTAGACGCGGGCTCAGATACGCAGTATTTT. It is translated as CASSLDAGSDTQYF.